This TCR beta chain comes out of a study of regulatory T cells in long-lasting Graves disease. Study context: Persistence in Graves' disease denoted antithyroid drug use beyond 5 years alongside positive TSH receptor antibodies. General study points: Peripheral blood, not thyroid tissue, was the sole material studied. TRBV28, TRBJ1-2 and TRBJ2-5 were segments that persistent disease favored. It was possible that the small sample size reduced accuracy.

Germline V lookup: CDR1 ENHRY, CDR2 SYGVKD. Trimming stripped 0 bases from V and 4 bases from J, with 13 bases between. The CDR3 covers 17 residues. Sequencing libraries for TCR beta were prepared with iRepertoire HTBI primers and Arm-PCR of CDR3 regions. Via MiXCR, TCRdb re-called the multiplex PCR reads, giving one row per CDR3 protein. The repertoire holds some 430,000 distinct CDR3 sequences, with approximately 21% as singletons. A note on this clonotype: Its antigen is as yet unknown.

Time point: persistent/refractory GD, antithyroid drugs over 5 years with positive TRAb. Construction of the TCR library relied on RNA isolated from PBMCs. This chain links TRBV10-3 with TRBJ2-6; tentatively, D is TRBD1 or TRBD2 (5 bases each). This specimen consisted of peripheral blood mononuclear cells (PBMCs), obtained when the disease was refractory, from a patient treated with antithyroid drugs. The clonotype comes from a female donor with Graves disease. CDR3 DNA sequence: TGTGCCATCAGTGAGTCGGGGCGGGTCCCCGGGGCCAACGTCCTGACTTTC. Residues: CAISESGRVPGANVLTF.